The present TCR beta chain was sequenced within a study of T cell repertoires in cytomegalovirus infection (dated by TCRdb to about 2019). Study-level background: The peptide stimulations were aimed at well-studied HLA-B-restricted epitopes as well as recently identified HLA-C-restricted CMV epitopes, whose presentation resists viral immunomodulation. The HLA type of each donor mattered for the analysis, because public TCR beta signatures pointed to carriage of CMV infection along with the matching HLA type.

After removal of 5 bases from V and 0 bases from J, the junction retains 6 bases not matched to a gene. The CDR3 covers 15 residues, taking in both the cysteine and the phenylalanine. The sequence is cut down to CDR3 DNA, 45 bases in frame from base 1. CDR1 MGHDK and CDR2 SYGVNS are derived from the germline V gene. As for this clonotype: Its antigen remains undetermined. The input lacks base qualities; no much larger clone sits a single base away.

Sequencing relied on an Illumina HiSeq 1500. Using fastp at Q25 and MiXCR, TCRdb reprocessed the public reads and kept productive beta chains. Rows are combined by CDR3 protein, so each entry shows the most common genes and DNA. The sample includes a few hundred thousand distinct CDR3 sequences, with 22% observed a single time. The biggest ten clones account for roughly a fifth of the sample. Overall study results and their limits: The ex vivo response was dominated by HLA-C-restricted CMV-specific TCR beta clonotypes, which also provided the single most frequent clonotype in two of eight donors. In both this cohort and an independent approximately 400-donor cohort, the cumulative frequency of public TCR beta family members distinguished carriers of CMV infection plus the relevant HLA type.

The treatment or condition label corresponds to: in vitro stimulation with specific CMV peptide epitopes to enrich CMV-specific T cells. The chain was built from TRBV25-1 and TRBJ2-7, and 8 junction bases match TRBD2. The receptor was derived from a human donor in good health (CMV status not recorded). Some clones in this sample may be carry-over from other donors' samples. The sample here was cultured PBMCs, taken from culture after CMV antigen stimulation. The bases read TGTGCCAGCAGTTCTCGGGGGACTAGCTCCTACGAGCAGTACTTC. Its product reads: CASSSRGTSSYEQYF.